Sequencing of this TCR beta chain was carried out in a study of T cell responses to AZD1222 COVID-19 vaccine. Study-wide findings and caveats: Females made up more of the donors, who were largely white British, and clonal diversity may have come out too low. Just a handful of people given AZD1222 tested seropositive at baseline.

Comments on this clone: Its antigen is unknown.

Assay: immunoSEQ multiplex PCR; the TCRdb copy retains only in-frame clones and omits some. The data show fewer than 250,000 clones, 85% to 95% seen once. V was trimmed by 0 bases and J by 7 bases, leaving 12 bases between them. The CDR3 has 14 residues. Germline V lookup: CDR1 SGHAT, CDR2 FQNNGV. The starting material was peripheral blood, obtained on day 0 of AZD1222 vaccination. The sequence was obtained from an adult in good health. The J gene is TRBJ1-2, the V gene TRBV11-2; tentatively, D is TRBD1 (6 bases). The CDR3 loop reads CASSLETQGLGYTF. The CDR3 nucleotides are TGTGCCAGCAGCTTAGAAACACAGGGACTTGGCTACACCTTC.